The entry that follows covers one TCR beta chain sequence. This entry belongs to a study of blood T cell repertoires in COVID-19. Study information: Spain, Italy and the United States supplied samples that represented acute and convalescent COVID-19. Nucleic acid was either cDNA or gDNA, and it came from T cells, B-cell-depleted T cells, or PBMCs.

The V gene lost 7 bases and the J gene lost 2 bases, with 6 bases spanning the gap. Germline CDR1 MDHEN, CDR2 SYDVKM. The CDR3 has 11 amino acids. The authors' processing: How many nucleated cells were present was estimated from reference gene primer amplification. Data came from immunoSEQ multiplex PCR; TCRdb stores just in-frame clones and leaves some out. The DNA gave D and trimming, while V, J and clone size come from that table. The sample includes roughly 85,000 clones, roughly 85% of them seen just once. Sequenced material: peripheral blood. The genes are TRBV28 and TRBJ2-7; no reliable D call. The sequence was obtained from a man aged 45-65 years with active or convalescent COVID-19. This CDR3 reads CASKSAYEQYF. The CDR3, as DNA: TGTGCCAGCAAATCAGCCTACGAGCAGTACTTC.